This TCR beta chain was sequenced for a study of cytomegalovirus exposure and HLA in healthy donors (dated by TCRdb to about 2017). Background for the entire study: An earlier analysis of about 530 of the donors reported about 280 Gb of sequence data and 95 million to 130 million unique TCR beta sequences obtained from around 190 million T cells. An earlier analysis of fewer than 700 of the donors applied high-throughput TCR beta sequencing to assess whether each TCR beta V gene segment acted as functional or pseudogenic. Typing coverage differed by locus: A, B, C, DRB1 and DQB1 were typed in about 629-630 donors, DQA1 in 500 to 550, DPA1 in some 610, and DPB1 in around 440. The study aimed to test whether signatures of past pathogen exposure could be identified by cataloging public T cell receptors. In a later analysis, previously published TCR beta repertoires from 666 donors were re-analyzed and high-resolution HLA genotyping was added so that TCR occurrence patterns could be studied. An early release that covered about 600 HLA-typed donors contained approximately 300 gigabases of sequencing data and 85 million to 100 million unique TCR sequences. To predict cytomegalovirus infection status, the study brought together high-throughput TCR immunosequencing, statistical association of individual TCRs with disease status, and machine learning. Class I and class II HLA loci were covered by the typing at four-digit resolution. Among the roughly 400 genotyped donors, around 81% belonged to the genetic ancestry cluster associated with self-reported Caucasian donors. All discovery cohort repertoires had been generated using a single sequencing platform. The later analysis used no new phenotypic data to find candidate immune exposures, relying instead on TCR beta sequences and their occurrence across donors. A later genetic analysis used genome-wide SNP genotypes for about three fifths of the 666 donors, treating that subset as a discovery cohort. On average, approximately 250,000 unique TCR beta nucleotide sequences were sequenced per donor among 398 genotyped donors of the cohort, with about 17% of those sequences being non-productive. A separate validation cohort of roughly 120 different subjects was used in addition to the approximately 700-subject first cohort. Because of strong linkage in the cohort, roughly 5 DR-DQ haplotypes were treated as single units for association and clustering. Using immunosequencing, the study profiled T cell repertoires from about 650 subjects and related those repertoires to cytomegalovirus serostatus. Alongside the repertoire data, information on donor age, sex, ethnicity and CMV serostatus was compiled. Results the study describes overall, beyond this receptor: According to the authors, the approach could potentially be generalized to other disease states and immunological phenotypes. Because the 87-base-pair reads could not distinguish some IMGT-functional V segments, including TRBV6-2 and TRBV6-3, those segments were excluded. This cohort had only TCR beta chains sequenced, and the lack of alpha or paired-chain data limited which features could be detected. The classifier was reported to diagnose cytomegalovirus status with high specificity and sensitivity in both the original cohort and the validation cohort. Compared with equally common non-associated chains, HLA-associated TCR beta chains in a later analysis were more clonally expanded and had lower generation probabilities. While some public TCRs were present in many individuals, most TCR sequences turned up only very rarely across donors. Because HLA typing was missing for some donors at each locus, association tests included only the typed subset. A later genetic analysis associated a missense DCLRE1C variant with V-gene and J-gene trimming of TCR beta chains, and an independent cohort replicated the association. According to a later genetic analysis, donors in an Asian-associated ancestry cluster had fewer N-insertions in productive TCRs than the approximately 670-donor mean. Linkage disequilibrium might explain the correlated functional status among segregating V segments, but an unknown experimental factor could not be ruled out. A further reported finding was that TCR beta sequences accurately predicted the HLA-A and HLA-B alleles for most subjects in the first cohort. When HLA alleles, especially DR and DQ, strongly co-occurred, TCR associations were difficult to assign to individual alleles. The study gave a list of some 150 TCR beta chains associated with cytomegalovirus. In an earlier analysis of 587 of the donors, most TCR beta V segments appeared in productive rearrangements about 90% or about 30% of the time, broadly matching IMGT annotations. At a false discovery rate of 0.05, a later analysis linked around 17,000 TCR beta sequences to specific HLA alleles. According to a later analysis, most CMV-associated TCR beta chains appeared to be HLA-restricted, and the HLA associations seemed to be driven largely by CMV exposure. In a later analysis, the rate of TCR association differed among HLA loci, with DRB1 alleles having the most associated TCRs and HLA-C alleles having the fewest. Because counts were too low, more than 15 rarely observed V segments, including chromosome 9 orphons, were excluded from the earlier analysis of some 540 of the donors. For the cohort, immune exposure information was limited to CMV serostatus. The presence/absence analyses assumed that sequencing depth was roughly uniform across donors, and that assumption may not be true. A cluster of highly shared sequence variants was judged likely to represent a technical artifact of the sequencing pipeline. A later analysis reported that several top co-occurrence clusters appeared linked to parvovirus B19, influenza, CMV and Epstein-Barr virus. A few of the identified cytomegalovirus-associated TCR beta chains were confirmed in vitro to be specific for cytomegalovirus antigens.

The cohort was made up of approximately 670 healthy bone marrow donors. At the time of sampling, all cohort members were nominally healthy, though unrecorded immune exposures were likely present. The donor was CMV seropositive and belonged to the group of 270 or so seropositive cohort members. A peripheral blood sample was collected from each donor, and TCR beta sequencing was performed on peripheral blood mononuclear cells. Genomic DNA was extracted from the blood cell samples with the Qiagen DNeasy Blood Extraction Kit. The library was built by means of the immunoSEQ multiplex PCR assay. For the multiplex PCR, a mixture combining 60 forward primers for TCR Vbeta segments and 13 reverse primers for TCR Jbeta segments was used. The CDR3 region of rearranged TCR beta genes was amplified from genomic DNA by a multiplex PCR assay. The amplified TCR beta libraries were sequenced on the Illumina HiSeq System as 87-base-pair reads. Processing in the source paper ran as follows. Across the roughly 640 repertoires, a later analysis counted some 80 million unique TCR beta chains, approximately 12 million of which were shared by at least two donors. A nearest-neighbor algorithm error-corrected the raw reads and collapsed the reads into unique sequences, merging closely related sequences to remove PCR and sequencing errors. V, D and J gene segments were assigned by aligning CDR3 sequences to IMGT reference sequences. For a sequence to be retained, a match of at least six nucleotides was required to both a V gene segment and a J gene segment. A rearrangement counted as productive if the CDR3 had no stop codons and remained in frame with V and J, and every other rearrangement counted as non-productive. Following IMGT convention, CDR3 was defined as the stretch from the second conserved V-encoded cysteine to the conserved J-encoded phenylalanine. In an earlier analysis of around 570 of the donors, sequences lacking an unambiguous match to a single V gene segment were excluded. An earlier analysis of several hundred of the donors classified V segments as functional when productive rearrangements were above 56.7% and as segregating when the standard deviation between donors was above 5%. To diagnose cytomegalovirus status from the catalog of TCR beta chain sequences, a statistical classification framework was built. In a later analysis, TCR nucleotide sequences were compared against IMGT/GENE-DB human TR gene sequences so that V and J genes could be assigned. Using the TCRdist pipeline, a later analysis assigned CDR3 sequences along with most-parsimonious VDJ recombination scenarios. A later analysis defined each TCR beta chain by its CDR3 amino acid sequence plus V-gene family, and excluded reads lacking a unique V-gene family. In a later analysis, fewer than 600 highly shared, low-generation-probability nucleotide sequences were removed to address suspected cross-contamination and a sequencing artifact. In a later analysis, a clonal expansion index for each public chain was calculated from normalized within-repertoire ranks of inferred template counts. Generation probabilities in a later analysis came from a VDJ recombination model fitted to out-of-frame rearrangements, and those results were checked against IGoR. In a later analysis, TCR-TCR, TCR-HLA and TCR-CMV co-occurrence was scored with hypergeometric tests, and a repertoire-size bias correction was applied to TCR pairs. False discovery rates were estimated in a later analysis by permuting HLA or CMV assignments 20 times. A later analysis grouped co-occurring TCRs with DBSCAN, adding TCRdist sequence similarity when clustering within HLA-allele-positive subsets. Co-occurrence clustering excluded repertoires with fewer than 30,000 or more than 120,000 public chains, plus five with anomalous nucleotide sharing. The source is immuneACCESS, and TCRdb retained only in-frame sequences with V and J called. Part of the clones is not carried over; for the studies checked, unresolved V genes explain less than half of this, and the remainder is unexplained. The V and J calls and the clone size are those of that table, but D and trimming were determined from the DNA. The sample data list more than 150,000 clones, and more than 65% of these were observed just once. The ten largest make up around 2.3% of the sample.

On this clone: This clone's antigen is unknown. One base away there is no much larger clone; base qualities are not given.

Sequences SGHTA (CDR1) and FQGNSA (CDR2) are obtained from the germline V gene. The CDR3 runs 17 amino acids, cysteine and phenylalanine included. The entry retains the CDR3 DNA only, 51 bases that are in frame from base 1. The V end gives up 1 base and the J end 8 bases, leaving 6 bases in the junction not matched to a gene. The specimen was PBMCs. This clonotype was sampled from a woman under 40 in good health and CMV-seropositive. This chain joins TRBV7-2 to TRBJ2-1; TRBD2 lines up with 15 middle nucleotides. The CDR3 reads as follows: CASSLGTSGGARDEQFF. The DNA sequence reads TGTGCCAGCAGCTTAGGGACTAGCGGGGGGGCCAGGGATGAGCAGTTCTTC.